This T cell receptor (beta chain) was captured in a study of CD8 T cells in Susac syndrome. General study points: TCR sequencing and HLA analysis covered a relatively small number of individuals.

The multiple sclerosis controls comprised treatment-naive patients whose relapsing-remitting disease was stable or active. TEMRA cells were enriched by FACS, while CD8+ and CD4+ T cells were obtained through a negative isolation that was performed magnetically. CDR3 length: 12 amino acids. The germline V gene has CDR1 GTSNPN and CDR2 SVGIG (reference sequence). V lost 6 bases and J lost 1, with 9 bases in between. Notes on this clonotype: Its antigen is currently unknown.

Random hexamers served to reverse transcribe roughly 0.5 to 1 ug RNA. immunoSEQ multiplex PCR amplified TCR beta CDR3 across 54 Vbeta, 13 Jbeta. From the immunoSEQ multiplex PCR reads, TCRdb called clonotypes with MiXCR, one entry per CDR3 protein. The sample lists 350,000 to 550,000 distinct CDR3 sequences, around 85% occurring once. Sequencing used CD8+ T cells from PBMCs. The gene calls are TRBV30 and TRBJ1-1, with a tentative D call TRBD1 (5 bases). This sequence originates from a human donor with multiple sclerosis. The CDR3 DNA sequence: TGTGCCTGCCCGACAGAGAACACTGAAGCTTTCTTT. Translation gives CACPTENTEAFF. The variable domain in full, completed from reference TRBV30 and TRBJ1-1, reads SQTIHQWPATLVQPVGSPLSLECTVEGTSNPNLYWYRQAAGRGLQLLFYSVGIGQISSEVPQNLSASRPQDRQFILSSKKLLLSDSGFYLCACPTENTEAFFGQGTRLTVV.